This T cell receptor (beta chain) was identified during a study of graft-versus-host responses after intestinal transplantation. Study findings and constraints: GvH clones surfaced in recipient marrow, some emerging earlier in ileum or blood.

Responders (roughly 200,000, CFSE-labeled) met roughly 200,000 stimulators that were irradiated and violet-dye-labeled. Dividing CFSE-low CD3+CD4+ and CD3+CD8+ responders were isolated by sorting after the reaction. Germline lookup yields CDR1 ENHRY and CDR2 SYGVKD. V shed 7 bases and J 2 bases; nucleotides not matched to a gene: 10. CDR3 size: 15 residues. The table came from immunoSEQ multiplex PCR; TCRdb's copy has only in-frame clones and leaves some out. The sample has 20,000 to 25,000 clones; 50% to 65% are singletons. This receptor was taken from a human patient who received an intestinal transplant. The material sequenced was alloreactive CD4+ T cells from a mixed lymphocyte reaction culture, taken before intestinal transplant. The subset here: CFSE-low proliferating T cells sorted from approximately six-day pre-transplant mixed lymphocyte reaction (GvH or HvG direction). This chain uses TRBV10-3 with TRBJ1-1; 7 nucleotides align to TRBD1. Here the CDR3 DNA reads TGTGCCATCAAAGAAAAAGGGACAGACAACACTGAAGCTTTCTTT. Amino acid sequence: CAIKEKGTDNTEAFF.